The next 18 T cell receptor beta chains were all read from a single sample in a study of CD8 T cells in ankylosing spondylitis. TCRdb reanalysed the 5' RACE reads using MiXCR and keeps one entry per CDR3 protein. The data contain 250,000 or so distinct CDR3 sequences, about 20% of them singletons. The sample comprised blood, either unsorted or a sorted T cell fraction (not recorded which). The receptors were sampled from a male donor with ankylosing spondylitis or in good health (not recorded which).

This clonotype has just one count. The V and J genes are TRBV21-1 and TRBJ2-1; no DNA check was done on the table's D call, TRBD2. TRBV21-1 is tagged as a pseudogene. The CDR3 totals 21 residues. The CDR3, as DNA: TGTGCCAGCAGCAAGCGATCGATTGGGACTAGCGGGAGGCCTCGCTACAATGAGCAGTTCTTC. It codes for CASSKRSIGTSGRPRYNEQFF.

Points on this clonotype: This could be a read error, since a much larger clone is one nucleotide away. The rearrangement links TRBV6-6 to TRBJ2-7, with unresolved D. The CDR3 sequence is 13 residues long. V was pared by 2 bases and J by 2 bases, with 7 bases between. Germline-derived CDR1 and CDR2 are MNHNY and SVGAGI (reference sequence). In DNA form, the CDR3 reads TGTGCCAGCAGTTACGGGTATACCTACGAGCAGTACTTC. Translated: CASSYGYTYEQYF.

The chain combines TRBV15 with TRBJ2-5; possible D gene TRBD1, 6 bases. CDR1 is LNHNV, CDR2 YYDKDF, per germline (reference sequence). Trimming shortened V by 3 bases and J by 3 bases, and 20 bases separated the two germline ends. CDR3 length: 17 amino acids. The CDR3 nucleotides read TGTGCCACCAGCAGCGGTACCAACAGGGAAGGGGAAGAGACCCAGTACTTC. Its translation: CATSSGTNREGEETQYF.

This chain uses TRBV10-3 with TRBJ2-1, with a weak D call TRBD2 (5 bases). The germline V gene has CDR1 ENHRY and CDR2 SYGVKD. Trimming stripped 5 bases from V and 0 bases from J, with 17 bases between. There are 17 residues in the CDR3. The CDR3 spells CAISHKERGSSYNEQFF. As DNA, the CDR3 is TGTGCCATCAGTCATAAAGAGAGAGGGAGCTCCTACAATGAGCAGTTCTTC.

The chain employs TRBV30 and TRBJ2-5; a weak D match, TRBD1 (6 bases). Trimming pared 3 bases from V and 5 bases from J, leaving 16 bases between. The V gene's germline CDR1 is GTSNPN and CDR2 SVGIG (reference sequence). The CDR3 is made up of 14 amino acids. CDR3 sequence (DNA): TGTGCCTGGAGCTCGGACAGTCAGTCCGAGACCCAGTACTTC. It specifies CAWSSDSQSETQYF.

This clonotype was seen only a few times. This chain uses TRBV24-1 with TRBJ2-1; 11 nucleotides agree with TRBD2. The CDR3 loop spans 16 amino acids. V lost 4 bases and J lost 5; bases outside the gene matches: 6. Germline V CDR1 and CDR2: KGHDR, SFDVKD. The CDR3 loop reads CATSDPLAGGHNEQFF. In DNA, the CDR3 is TGTGCCACCAGTGACCCCCTAGCGGGAGGACACAATGAGCAGTTCTTC.

The table lists this clonotype with a few counts. The V and J genes are TRBV4-3 and TRBJ2-4, with 7 nucleotides matching TRBD2. V shed 0 bases and J 7 bases; nucleotides not matched to a gene: 6. This CDR3 region has 15 residues. The germline gives CDR1 LGHNA, CDR2 YSLEER. The CDR3 nucleotides are TGCGCCAGCAGCCAAGATTCGGGACTAAATAACATTCAGTACTTC. This codes for CASSQDSGLNNIQYF.

At least ten counts were recorded for this clonotype. The chain links TRBV4-2 to TRBJ2-6; no clear D. Germline-derived CDR1 and CDR2 are LGHNA and YNFKEQ. Trimming cost V 1 base and J 0 bases, with 7 bases left between them. The CDR3 is 16 amino acids. The DNA for the CDR3 is TGTGCCAGCAGCCAAGGGGTAGACTCTGGGGCCAACGTCCTGACTTTC. The encoded protein is CASSQGVDSGANVLTF.

In this sample, this clonotype turned up many times. This chain joins TRBV11-2 and TRBJ2-7, with D perhaps matching TRBD1 (5 bases). The V end was cut by 2 bases, the J end by 4 bases, with 9 bases between. The CDR3 length is 13 residues. Looked up from germline, CDR1 is SGHAT and CDR2 is FQNNGV. Here the CDR3 reads CASSLPDSYEQYF. The CDR3 nucleotides read TGTGCCAGCAGCTTACCCGACAGTTACGAGCAGTACTTC.

The chain combines TRBV20-1 with TRBJ2-3; TRBD2 matches 7 bases. Germline V gives CDR1 DFQATT, CDR2 SNEGSKA (reference sequence). The CDR3 contains 16 residues. The J segment lost 2 bases and the V segment lost 3 bases, leaving 11 bases of the junction unmatched. CDR3 DNA sequence: TGCAGTGCTAGCAGCAGGACTAGTCAAAACACAGATACGCAGTATTTT. It encodes CSASSRTSQNTDTQYF.

V gene TRBV20-1 combines with J gene TRBJ1-6; weak D call: TRBD1 (5 bases). This CDR3 has 11 residues. CDR1 and CDR2 from the germline V gene are DFQATT and SNEGSKA (reference sequence). V was pared by 3 bases and J by 16 bases, with 13 bases between. The CDR3 reads CSARGVKGLHF. Here the CDR3 DNA reads TGCAGTGCTAGGGGGGTTAAAGGGCTCCACTTT.

This clonotype occurred a few times. The genes are TRBV12-3 or TRBV12-4 and TRBJ2-5, with 7 bases that match TRBD1. Trimming took 8 bases from V and 5 from J; bases not matched to a gene: 5. The CDR3 is 12 residues long. The DNA of the CDR3 is TGTGCCAGCGCAGGGGGTATGGAGACCCAGTACTTC. It translates to CASAGGMETQYF.

This chain uses TRBV7-8 with TRBJ2-2, with a tentative D call TRBD1 (5 bases). Germline V gene data show CDR1 as SGHVS and CDR2 as FQNEAQ. Trimming shortened V by 4 bases and J by 7 bases, and 10 bases separated the two germline ends. The CDR3 extends over 13 amino acids. CDR3 loop: CASSSWTSGELFF. In DNA form, the CDR3 reads TGTGCCAGCAGCTCATGGACAAGCGGGGAGCTGTTTTTT.

The rearrangement links TRBV20-1 to TRBJ2-5, with TRBD1 as a possible D gene (6 bases). The germline CDR1 and CDR2 sequences are DFQATT and SNEGSKA (reference sequence). This CDR3 is built from 16 residues. The V end was cut by 6 bases, the J end by 5 bases, with 25 bases between. CDR3 residues: CSASDLRDTTRETQYF. The CDR3 coding sequence is TGCAGTGCGAGCGATCTCCGGGACACAACTCGGGAGACCCAGTACTTC.

The chain couples TRBV4-1 to TRBJ1-1; D gene ambiguous. With 1 base removed from V and 4 bases from J, the gap between germline ends came to 10 bases. In germline, CDR1 is MGHRA, CDR2 YSYEKL. The CDR3 has 14 amino acids. In DNA, the CDR3 is TGCGCCAGCAGCCAAGGCGGGGAAGGCACTGAAGCTTTCTTT. Amino acid sequence: CASSQGGEGTEAFF.

The chain combines TRBV6-6 with TRBJ1-2, with no clear D. This CDR3 contains 13 residues. Germline-derived CDR1 and CDR2 are MNHNY and SVGAGI (reference sequence). V shed 3 bases and J shed 5 bases, with 10 bases lying between them. CDR3 in DNA: TGTGCCAGCAGTTATGTCGTACGGTATGGCTACACCTTC. Translating it yields CASSYVVRYGYTF.

In this sample, this clonotype turned up a few times. V usage is TRBV7-6 and J usage is TRBJ1-3; D might be TRBD1 (6 bases). The CDR3 sequence is 16 residues long. Germline V gene data show CDR1 as SGHVS and CDR2 as FNYEAQ. Trimming removed 3 bases from V and 0 bases from J, with 12 bases in between. The CDR3 sequence: CASSFQQGDSGNTIYF. The CDR3 coding sequence is TGTGCCAGCAGCTTTCAACAGGGCGACTCTGGAAACACCATATATTTT.

The chain has TRBV27 and TRBJ2-7, with 10 positions matching TRBD2. This CDR3 contains 17 residues. Germline V gene lookup returns CDR1 MNHEY and CDR2 SMNVEV (reference sequence). The V and J ends lost 2 bases and 2 bases, in that order; junction bases with no gene match: 9. The CDR3 nucleotides read TGTGCCAGCAGTTTAAATTTAGCGGGAGGCCTCGCCTACGAGCAGTACTTC. This translates into CASSLNLAGGLAYEQYF.